This passage covers 15 T cell receptor beta chains from one sample sequenced in a study of T cells in Graves' hyperthyroidism and ophthalmopathy (dated by TCRdb to between 2018 and 2020). The receptor library was made with multiplex PCR. Instrument used: Illumina HiSeq 2000. The TCR beta CDR3 regions were amplified from RNA transcripts. The TCR CDR3 was subjected to a first round of RT-PCR using the HTBI primer set and the Qiagen OneStep RT-PCR kit. TCRdb itself trimmed the public reads at Q25 with fastp, ran MiXCR and retained productive beta chains. Duplicate CDR3 protein sequences are folded into a single record with the most common DNA and genes. Recorded for this sample are a few hundred thousand distinct CDR3 sequences; 18% of them occurred a single time. Around 50% of the sample belongs to the ten largest clones. The specimen was blood. These receptors all stem from a woman between 50 and 59 years old with Graves' hyperthyroidism.

This clonotype was observed a handful of times. This chain uses TRBV7-9 with TRBJ1-1, with D tentatively TRBD1 (6 bases). CDR1 is SEHNR, CDR2 FQNEAQ, per germline (reference sequence). V was shortened by 4 bases and J by 4 bases, with 19 bases between the two germline ends. This CDR3 contains 16 residues. The CDR3 sequence: CASSSLGGLVGTEAFF. CDR3 nucleotides: TGTGCCAGCAGCTCGTTGGGGGGCCTCGTTGGCACTGAAGCTTTCTTT.

The table lists this clonotype with a few counts. The rearrangement uses TRBV15 and TRBJ2-1; TRBD2 matches 13 bases. This CDR3 has 14 amino acids. J gave up 7 bases and V 6 bases, and 3 bases lay outside the gene matches. In germline, CDR1 is LNHNV, CDR2 YYDKDF (reference sequence). The CDR3 DNA reads as TGTGCCACCAGGGGACTAGCGGGATTGAATGAGCAGTTCTTC. It translates to CATRGLAGLNEQFF.

This clonotype was seen at least ten times. The V call is TRBV12-3 or TRBV12-4, the J call TRBJ1-1; D remains unclear. This CDR3 spans 12 amino acids. The germline V and J ends were trimmed by 5 bases and 3 bases, with 7 bases remaining between them. The CDR3 DNA sequence: TGTGCCAGCAGTCAAATGGACACTGAAGCTTTCTTT. Translating it yields CASSQMDTEAFF.

This rearrangement joins TRBV20-1 to TRBJ1-2; 9 positions agree with TRBD1. With V trimmed by 7 bases and J by 4 bases, 7 bases remained unmatched. CDR1 is DFQATT and CDR2 is SNEGSKA in the germline V gene (reference sequence). This CDR3 spans 13 amino acids. The CDR3 is CSGTQGAGYGYTF. In nucleotides, the CDR3 is TGCAGTGGAACACAGGGGGCTGGCTATGGCTACACCTTC.

This clonotype was detected a few times. The chain employs TRBV6-1 and TRBJ1-1; TRBD1 matches at 7 bases. The CDR3 sequence is 15 residues long. Germline CDR1 and CDR2: MNHNS and SASEGT. V lost 6 bases, J lost 0 bases, and 7 bases stayed unmatched. DNA of the CDR3: TGTGCCAGCAGCAGAAGACAGGGAATGAACACTGAAGCTTTCTTT. This codes for CASSRRQGMNTEAFF.

The rearrangement joins TRBV5-1 to TRBJ1-4; D is unresolved. The CDR3 is 16 residues long. CDR1 and CDR2 (germline): SGHRS, YFSETQ. Deletions cut 0 bases from V and 5 bases from J, with 14 bases between. The CDR3 reads CASSLDSSGSNEKLFF. The CDR3 coding sequence is TGCGCCAGCAGCTTGGATTCTTCGGGTTCGAATGAAAAACTGTTTTTT.

This clonotype was detected a few times. The rearrangement joins TRBV28 to TRBJ2-7, with D unresolved. The CDR3 extends over 13 amino acids. V gave up 10 bases and J gave up 2 bases, with 15 bases separating them. Germline V gene lookup returns CDR1 MDHEN and CDR2 SYDVKM. CDR3 sequence reads: CATGLDGTYEQYF. The CDR3 bases are TGTGCCACCGGGCTAGACGGCACCTACGAGCAGTACTTC.

This chain connects TRBV14 to TRBJ2-5; D remains ambiguous. The CDR3 runs 14 residues. The germline V gene has CDR1 SGHDN and CDR2 FVKESK. The V end was cut by 3 bases, the J end by 4 bases, with 12 bases between. This CDR3 reads CASSHLRARETQYF. CDR3 in DNA: TGTGCCAGCAGCCACCTAAGGGCTCGAGAGACCCAGTACTTC.

The sample holds many counts of this clonotype. The chain links TRBV20-1 to TRBJ1-1, with no clear D. The CDR3 has 15 amino acids. V was clipped by 0 bases and J by 0 bases, with 11 bases between them. The germline gives CDR1 DFQATT, CDR2 SNEGSKA (reference sequence). CDR3: CSAREYEGMNTEAFF. The CDR3 region has the DNA TGCAGTGCTAGAGAATATGAGGGAATGAACACTGAAGCTTTCTTT.

The chain couples TRBV5-5 to TRBJ2-3; TRBD1 is a possible D gene (6 bases). V gave up 3 bases and J gave up 0 bases, with 14 bases separating them. CDR3 length equals 16 residues. The germline V gene has CDR1 SGHKS and CDR2 YYEKEE (reference sequence). The CDR3 coding sequence is TGTGCCAGCAGCTCGACCTGGACAGTGAGCACAGATACGCAGTATTTT. Protein sequence: CASSSTWTVSTDTQYF. The full variable domain, its missing parts supplied by reference TRBV5-5 and TRBJ2-3, is DAGVTQSPTHLIKTRGQQVTLRCSPISGHKSVSWYQQVLGQGPQFIFQYYEKEERGRGNFPDRFSARQFPNYSSELNVNALLLGDSALYLCASSSTWTVSTDTQYFGPGTRLTVL.

There are many counts of this clonotype. The CDR3 coding sequence is TGTGCCAGCAGTCCCCCCCAGGGCGCAGGTCAGCCCCAGCATTTT. Protein product: CASSPPQGAGQPQHF. The rearrangement uses TRBV28 and TRBJ1-5, with a tentative D call TRBD1 (5 bases). Trimming removed 5 bases at V and 6 bases at J, with 17 bases between. The CDR3 has 15 residues. Germline CDR1 reads MDHEN; CDR2 reads SYDVKM.

Ten or more counts support this clonotype. The chain has TRBV5-1 and TRBJ2-3; perhaps D is TRBD1 or TRBD2 (5 bases each). Germline V lookup: CDR1 SGHRS, CDR2 YFSETQ. V lost 4 bases to trimming and J lost 2 bases, with 14 bases between them. The CDR3 sequence is 15 residues long. The CDR3 nucleotides are TGCGCCAGCAGCACCAATTCCGGGACCACAGATACGCAGTATTTT. Translating it yields CASSTNSGTTDTQYF. The full variable domain, its missing parts supplied by reference TRBV5-1 and TRBJ2-3, is KAGVTQTPRYLIKTRGQQVTLSCSPISGHRSVSWYQQTPGQGLQFLFEYFSETQRNKGNFPGRFSGRQFSNSRSEMNVSTLELGDSALYLCASSTNSGTTDTQYFGPGTRLTVL.

This clonotype was recorded at least ten times. The chain is built from TRBV20-1 and TRBJ1-1; the D is unclear. In germline, CDR1 is DFQATT, CDR2 SNEGSKA (reference sequence). This CDR3 has 12 residues. V was shortened by 6 bases and J by 0 bases, with 8 bases between the two germline ends. The CDR3 loop reads CSASEMNTEAFF. The CDR3 region has the DNA TGCAGTGCCTCAGAAATGAACACTGAAGCTTTCTTT.

There are a few counts of this clonotype. The V call is TRBV5-6, the J call TRBJ1-1, with 8 bases lining up with TRBD1. Germline V gives CDR1 SGHDT, CDR2 YYEEEE. With 3 bases clipped from V and 1 base from J, the junction kept 5 bases outside the gene matches. The CDR3 has 15 residues. Here the CDR3 DNA reads TGTGCCAGCAGCTACGGACAGGGCCCGAACACTGAAGCTTTCTTT. It translates to CASSYGQGPNTEAFF.

This clonotype was seen ten or more times. The chain joins TRBV2 to TRBJ2-3; TRBD1 is a possible D gene (6 bases). The V end lost 5 bases, the J end lost 2 bases, and 14 bases lay between the germline ends. The CDR3 is 15 amino acids. Germline-derived CDR1 and CDR2 are SNHLY and FYNNEI. CDR3 coding DNA: TGTGCCAGCAGTTCTGACAGGATCTACACAGATACGCAGTATTTT. Residues: CASSSDRIYTDTQYF. Variable domain in full (rest from reference TRBV2 and TRBJ2-3): EPEVTQTPSHQVTQMGQEVILRCVPISNHLYFYWYRQILGQKVEFLVSFYNNEISEKSEIFDDQFSVERPDGSNFTLKIRSTKLEDSAMYFCASSSDRIYTDTQYFGPGTRLTVL.